This TCR beta chain appears in the sequencing data of a study of shared clonotypes between healthy human individuals. The CDR3 has 14 amino acids. The V gene's germline CDR1 is SGHVS and CDR2 FNYEAQ. Trimming removed 0 bases from V and 4 bases from J, with 7 bases in between. Sorted-subset replicate PCRs used about 0.2 ug DNA, approximately 27,000 T cell genomes. Generated by immunoSEQ multiplex PCR, the TCRdb table keeps only in-frame clones and is missing some. The table shows about 2.3 million clones, with approximately 93% occurring only once. Material for sequencing was naive CD4+ T cells from PBMCs. The subset was: CD45RA+ positively selected. This chain links TRBV7-6 with TRBJ1-5; no clear D. The source of this sequence is a man younger than 35 in good health. Some clones in this sample may be carry-over from other donors' samples. The CDR3 spells CASSLASGNQPQHF. CDR3 sequence (DNA): TGTGCCAGCAGCTTAGCGTCGGGGAATCAGCCCCAGCATTTT.